These 19 T cell receptor beta chains were all obtained from the same sample, sequenced in a study of yellow fever vaccine responses in identical twins (dated by TCRdb to about 2018). The library came from RT-PCR. Sequencing was carried out with an Illumina HiSeq 2500. TCRdb took the public reads, trimmed them with fastp at Q25, ran MiXCR for clone calling and kept in-frame beta chains. Rows merge per CDR3 protein into single entries with the most common DNA and genes. The sample contains about 20,000 distinct CDR3 sequences, approximately 79% of them found a single time. The biggest ten clones account for about 2.7% of the sample. The starting material was T cells from blood (PBMCs), unsorted or a sorted subset (not recorded which), obtained before or after yellow fever vaccination (not recorded which). The receptors were sampled from a woman under 30 who received the yellow fever vaccine. Donor details come from another sample of the same person, matched by shared clones.

Here the CDR3 reads CASSLSQGGLYEQYF. The CDR3, as DNA: TGTGCCAGCAGCTTAAGTCAGGGGGGACTCTACGAGCAGTACTTC. The chain has TRBV7-8 and TRBJ2-7; TRBD1 might be the D (7 bases). V lost 2 bases to trimming and J lost 3 bases, with 14 bases between them. The CDR3 is 15 amino acids. Germline CDR1 is SGHVS and CDR2 is FQNEAQ.

V gene TRBV5-1 combines with J gene TRBJ2-1, with D unresolved. The germline V gene encodes CDR1 SGHRS and CDR2 YFSETQ. V was shortened by 1 base and J by 0 bases, with 11 bases between the two germline ends. This CDR3 has 16 residues. CDR3 residues: CASSLYSLSSYNEQFF. CDR3 DNA sequence: TGCGCCAGCAGCTTGTACTCTTTAAGCTCCTACAATGAGCAGTTCTTC. The variable domain in full, completed from reference TRBV5-1 and TRBJ2-1, reads KAGVTQTPRYLIKTRGQQVTLSCSPISGHRSVSWYQQTPGQGLQFLFEYFSETQRNKGNFPGRFSGRQFSNSRSEMNVSTLELGDSALYLCASSLYSLSSYNEQFFGPGTRLTVL.

In this sample, this clonotype turned up a few times. This chain joins TRBV11-3 and TRBJ2-1, with a weak D call TRBD2 (6 bases). Trimming removed 5 bases from V and 6 bases from J, with 11 bases in between. The CDR3 sequence is 13 residues long. Germline V gene data show CDR1 as SGHNT and CDR2 as YENEEA. CDR3 residues: CASSRTGGNEQFF. The CDR3 DNA is TGTGCCAGCAGCCGGACCGGGGGCAATGAGCAGTTCTTC.

The rearrangement links TRBV15 to TRBJ1-5, with TRBD1 matching 7 bases. CDR1 and CDR2 from the germline V gene are LNHNV and YYDKDF (reference sequence). Trimming at V came to 4 bases and at J to 3 bases, leaving 6 bases not matched to a gene. The CDR3 sequence is 15 residues long. CDR3 region: CATSKTDRDNQPQHF. In nucleotides, the CDR3 is TGTGCCACCAGCAAAACCGACAGGGACAATCAGCCCCAGCATTTT.

This sequence joins TRBV6-1 and TRBJ1-1; D gene unclear. Germline V gene data show CDR1 as MNHNS and CDR2 as SASEGT. V dropped 4 bases and J dropped 1 base, with 7 bases sitting between them. The CDR3 has 13 amino acids. DNA of the CDR3: TGTGCCAGCAGTGCGGGCGGGAACACTGAAGCTTTCTTT. Its translation: CASSAGGNTEAFF.

The chain is built from TRBV10-3 and TRBJ2-4, with D possibly being TRBD1 (6 bases). This CDR3 contains 15 residues. V lost 0 bases and J 6 bases, leaving 12 bases between the germline ends. Germline CDR1 ENHRY, CDR2 SYGVKD. CDR3 sequence: CAISESTGSPNIQYF. As DNA, the CDR3 is TGTGCCATCAGTGAGTCGACAGGCAGTCCAAACATTCAGTACTTC.

This clonotype has a single count. The rearrangement links TRBV18 to TRBJ2-3; D remains unclear. V was shortened by 3 bases and J by 3 bases, with 7 bases between the two germline ends. The CDR3 has 13 amino acids. Per the germline V gene, CDR1 is KGHSH and CDR2 is LQKENI. CDR3 coding DNA: TGTGCCAGCTCACCCCCAGGAACAGATACGCAGTATTTT. Protein product: CASSPPGTDTQYF.

The chain uses TRBV11-1 and TRBJ2-5; 8 nucleotides agree with TRBD2. This CDR3 is 14 amino acids long. Germline V CDR1 and CDR2: SGHAT, FQDESV (reference sequence). J gave up 5 bases and V 5 bases, and 7 bases lay outside the gene matches. The CDR3 nucleotides read TGTGCCAGCAGCCCCGGACTAGCTAGGGAGACCCAGTACTTC. This sequence encodes CASSPGLARETQYF.

The V call is TRBV29-1, the J call TRBJ2-1; maybe TRBD1 (6 bases). Between the trimmed V and J ends, which lost 7 bases and 7 bases, there was a span of 14 bases. Germline lookup yields CDR1 SQVTM and CDR2 ANQGSEA. CDR3 length equals 12 residues. CDR3 residues: CSADSSRNEQFF. In nucleotides, the CDR3 is TGCAGCGCGGACAGCTCTAGAAATGAGCAGTTCTTC.

This clonotype was detected a few times. The rearrangement uses TRBV29-1 and TRBJ2-5, with TRBD2 matching 10 bases. V lost 5 bases to trimming and J lost 2 bases; unmatched junction nucleotides: 20. CDR3 length: 19 residues. Germline CDR1 SQVTM, CDR2 ANQGSEA. The CDR3 bases are TGCAGCGTTTATCAGCCTTGGACTAGCGGAAGATGGTGGCAAGAGACCCAGTACTTC. Its translation: CSVYQPWTSGRWWQETQYF.

The chain carries TRBV5-1 and TRBJ2-1; the D is unclear. The CDR3 covers 19 residues. Trimming removed 4 bases from V and 4 bases from J, with 27 bases in between. Germline-derived CDR1 and CDR2 are SGHRS and YFSETQ. CDR3 in DNA: TGCGCCAGCAGCCTGGGCGTGGGTAGCAGCCTGGCTGAGTACAATGAGCAGTTCTTC. Its protein is CASSLGVGSSLAEYNEQFF.

This rearrangement joins TRBV6-1 to TRBJ2-7; 7 bases match TRBD2. The length of the CDR3 is 13 residues. J was trimmed by 4 bases and V by 6 bases; bases with no gene match: 6. CDR1 is MNHNS and CDR2 is SASEGT in the germline V gene. The CDR3 loop is CASSRGSGYEQYV. The CDR3 bases are TGTGCCAGCAGCCGCGGTAGCGGGTACGAGCAGTACGTC.

Note on this clonotype: The junction departs from germline at one end; a sequencing error may be responsible. The chain recombines TRBV7-6 with TRBJ1-4; TRBD1 is a possible D gene (5 bases). Germline V lookup: CDR1 SGHVS, CDR2 FNYEAQ. The CDR3 sequence is 13 residues long. CDR3 in DNA: TGTGCCAGCAGCCCAGGACACTATGAAAAACTGGTTTTT. Its protein product is CASSPGHYEKLVF.

The rearrangement links TRBV5-6 to TRBJ1-1; no clear D gene. CDR1 is SGHDT, CDR2 YYEEEE, per germline. The germline V and J ends were trimmed by 1 base and 6 bases, with 10 bases remaining between them. The CDR3 runs to 13 residues. The CDR3 nucleotides are TGTGCCAGCAGCTTGTCTCCAGGCTCTGAAGCTTTCTTT. Translation: CASSLSPGSEAFF.

The V and J genes are TRBV15 and TRBJ2-2; perhaps TRBD2 as D (6 bases). V was cut by 1 base and J by 3 bases, with 15 bases left in between. The germline V gene encodes CDR1 LNHNV and CDR2 YYDKDF (reference sequence). The CDR3 length is 17 residues. The CDR3 region is CATSRVTLGLDTGELFF. CDR3 bases: TGTGCCACCAGCAGAGTAACCCTGGGACTTGACACCGGGGAGCTGTTTTTT.

This clonotype was seen a few times. CDR3 amino acids: CASSIYAGNYGYTF. The CDR3, as DNA: TGTGCCAGTAGTATTTACGCAGGGAACTATGGCTACACCTTC. The chain has TRBV19 and TRBJ1-2, with D possibly being TRBD1 (5 bases). CDR3 length equals 14 residues. With 3 bases removed from V and 2 bases from J, the gap between germline ends came to 10 bases. Germline V gene data show CDR1 as LNHDA and CDR2 as SQIVND (reference sequence).

The V and J genes are TRBV19 and TRBJ2-3, with D tentatively TRBD2 (6 bases). Trimming took 1 base from V and 1 from J, leaving 12 bases between them. Germline V gene data show CDR1 as LNHDA and CDR2 as SQIVND (reference sequence). The CDR3 covers 16 residues. CDR3: CASSIGSAGGTDTQYF. Written as DNA, the CDR3 is TGTGCCAGTAGTATAGGATCAGCGGGCGGCACAGATACGCAGTATTTT.

The chain combines TRBV4-1 with TRBJ2-7, with 11 bases lining up with TRBD2. J gave up 2 bases and V 0 bases, and 3 bases lay outside the gene matches. Germline V lookup: CDR1 MGHRA, CDR2 YSYEKL. The CDR3 extends over 16 amino acids. This chain's CDR3 is CASSQDGTSGTYEQYF. CDR3 DNA: TGCGCCAGCAGCCAAGACGGGACTAGCGGTACCTACGAGCAGTACTTC.

Here the CDR3 DNA reads TGTGCCAGCAGCACCGAGGTTCCTGGAAACATTCAGTACTTC. It yields the protein CASSTEVPGNIQYF. This chain uses TRBV11-1 with TRBJ2-4; D remains ambiguous. Trimming cost V 5 bases and J 6 bases, with 14 bases left between them. The CDR3 extends over 14 amino acids. CDR1 is SGHAT and CDR2 is FQDESV in the germline V gene (reference sequence).